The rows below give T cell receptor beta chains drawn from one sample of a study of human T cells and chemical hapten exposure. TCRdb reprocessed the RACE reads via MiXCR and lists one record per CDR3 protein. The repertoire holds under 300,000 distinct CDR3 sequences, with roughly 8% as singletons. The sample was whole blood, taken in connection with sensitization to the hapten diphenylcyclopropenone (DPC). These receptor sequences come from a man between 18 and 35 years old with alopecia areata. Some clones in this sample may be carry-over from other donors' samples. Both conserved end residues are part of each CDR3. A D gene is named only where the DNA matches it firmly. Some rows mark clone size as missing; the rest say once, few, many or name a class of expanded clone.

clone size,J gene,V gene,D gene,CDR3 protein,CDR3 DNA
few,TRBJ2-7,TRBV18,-,CASSPPFRVGEQYF,TGTGCCAGCTCACCACCGTTTAGGGTAGGCGAGCAGTACTTC
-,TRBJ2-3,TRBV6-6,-,CASSSQRKRGTDTQYF,TGTGCCAGCAGTTCCCAGAGAAAGCGGGGCACAGATACGCAGTATTTT
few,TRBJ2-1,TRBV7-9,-,CASSQIGNEQFF,TGTGCCAGCAGCCAGATAGGCAACGAGCAGTTCTTC
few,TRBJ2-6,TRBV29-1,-,CSAQTDRSGANVLTF,TGCAGCGCTCAGACAGATCGCTCTGGGGCCAACGTCCTGACTTTC
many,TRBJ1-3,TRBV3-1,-,CASSQARGNTIYF,TGTGCCAGCAGCCAAGCCCGCGGAAACACCATATATTTT
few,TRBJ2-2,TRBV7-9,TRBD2,CASSFQGLNTGELFF,TGTGCCAGCAGCTTCCAGGGACTAAACACCGGGGAGCTGTTTTTT
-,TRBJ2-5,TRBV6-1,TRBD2,CASSEDGGYQETQYF,TGTGCCAGCAGTGAAGACGGGGGGTACCAAGAGACCCAGTACTTC
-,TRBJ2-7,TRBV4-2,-,CASSHGTLYEQYF,TGTGCCAGCAGCCATGGGACACTCTACGAGCAGTACTTC
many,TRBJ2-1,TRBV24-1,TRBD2,CATTGGGYNEQFF,TGTGCCACCACCGGGGGGGGGTACAATGAGCAGTTCTTC
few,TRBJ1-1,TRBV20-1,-,CSARINTEAFF,TGCAGTGCTAGAATAAACACTGAAGCTTTCTTT
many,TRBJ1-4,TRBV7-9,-,CASSLVGVNEKLFF,TGCGCCAGCAGCTTGGTAGGGGTTAATGAAAAACTGTTTTTT
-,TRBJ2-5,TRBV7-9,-,CASRPETQYF,TGTGCCAGCAGACCAGAGACCCAGTACTTC
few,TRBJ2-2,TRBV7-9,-,CASSLSTVNTGELFF,TGTGCCAGCAGCCTATCGACAGTAAACACCGGGGAGCTGTTTTTT
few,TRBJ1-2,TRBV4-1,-,CASSQDGGRRDYGYTF,TGCGCCAGCAGCCAAGATGGGGGAAGACGGGACTATGGCTACACCTTC
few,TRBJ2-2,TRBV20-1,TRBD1,CSALGGLDTGELFF,TGCAGTGCTCTAGGGGGCTTGGACACCGGGGAGCTGTTTTTT
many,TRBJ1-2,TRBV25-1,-,CASSDQPGSLGYTF,TGTGCCAGCAGTGACCAACCTGGTAGTCTTGGCTACACCTTC
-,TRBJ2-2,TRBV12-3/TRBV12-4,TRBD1,CASSTTGTGSGELFF,TGTGCCAGCAGCACCACCGGGACAGGGAGCGGGGAGCTGTTTTTT
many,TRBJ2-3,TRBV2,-,CASSEGVVVTDTQYF,TGTGCCAGCAGTGAAGGAGTTGTAGTCACAGATACGCAGTATTTT
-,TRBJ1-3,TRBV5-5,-,CATGTTSGNTIYF,TGTGCCACCGGAACAACTTCTGGAAACACCATATATTTT
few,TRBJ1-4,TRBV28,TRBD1,CASISGTGNEKLFF,TGTGCCAGCATTTCCGGGACAGGGAATGAAAAACTGTTTTTT
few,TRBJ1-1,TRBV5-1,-,CASSLEVPGSTEAFF,TGCGCCAGCAGCTTGGAAGTCCCCGGGAGCACTGAAGCTTTCTTT
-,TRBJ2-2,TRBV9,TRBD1,CASQQGGQTTGELFF,TGTGCCAGCCAACAGGGGGGACAAACCACCGGGGAGCTGTTTTTT
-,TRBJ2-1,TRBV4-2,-,CASSQDLGTPQQFF,TGTGCCAGCAGCCAAGATTTGGGGACTCCTCAGCAGTTCTTC
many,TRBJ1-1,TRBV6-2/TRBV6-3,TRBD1,CASSPDRGHLNTEAFF,TGTGCCAGCAGCCCCGACAGGGGGCACCTGAACACTGAAGCTTTCTTT
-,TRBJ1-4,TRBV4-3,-,CASSQDRWLANEKLFF,TGCGCCAGCAGCCAAGATCGATGGCTAGCTAATGAAAAACTGTTTTTT
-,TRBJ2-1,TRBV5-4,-,CASSFEGVSYNEQFF,TGTGCCAGCAGCTTTGAAGGGGTCTCCTACAATGAGCAGTTCTTC
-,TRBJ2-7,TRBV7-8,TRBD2,CASSYDLAGGREQYF,TGTGCCAGCAGCTACGACCTAGCGGGGGGGCGCGAGCAGTACTTC
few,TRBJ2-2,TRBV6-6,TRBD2,CASGAGENTGELFF,TGTGCCAGCGGGGCGGGGGAAAACACCGGGGAGCTGTTTTTT
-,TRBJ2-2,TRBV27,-,CASPRPRPTWWTGELFF,TGTGCCAGCCCCAGGCCGAGACCTACATGGTGGACCGGGGAGCTGTTTTTT
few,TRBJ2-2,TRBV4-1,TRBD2,CASSSTSGANTGELFF,TGCGCCAGCAGCTCAACTAGCGGCGCTAACACCGGGGAGCTGTTTTTT
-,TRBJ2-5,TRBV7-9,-,CASSSKTATMETQYF,TGTGCCAGCAGCTCTAAGACGGCCACAATGGAGACCCAGTACTTC
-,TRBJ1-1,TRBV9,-,CASSPRVLNTEAFF,TGTGCCAGCAGCCCCAGGGTACTGAACACTGAAGCTTTCTTT
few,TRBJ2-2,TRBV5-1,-,CASSLEGEASGELFF,TGCGCCAGCAGCTTGGAGGGGGAAGCCTCCGGGGAGCTGTTTTTT
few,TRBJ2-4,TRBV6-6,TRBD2,CASSRGGQAKNIQYF,TGTGCCAGCAGTCGCGGGGGGCAGGCCAAAAACATTCAGTACTTC
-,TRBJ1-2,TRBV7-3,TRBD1,CASSPDRDSNYGYTF,TGTGCCAGCAGCCCCGACCGGGACAGCAACTATGGCTACACCTTC
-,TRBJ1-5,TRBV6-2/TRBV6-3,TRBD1,CASSTGTGGFQPQHF,TGTGCCAGCAGTACCGGGACAGGGGGCTTTCAGCCCCAGCATTTT
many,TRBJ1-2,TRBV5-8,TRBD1,CASIWDSSYGYTF,TGTGCCAGCATATGGGACAGCTCCTATGGCTACACCTTC
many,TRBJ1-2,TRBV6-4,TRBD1,CASGKEAGTGAYGYTF,TGTGCCAGCGGCAAGGAGGCCGGGACAGGGGCCTATGGCTACACCTTC
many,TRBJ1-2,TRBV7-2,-,CASSPSSGLRYGYTF,TGTGCCAGCAGTCCGTCATCCGGTCTCCGCTATGGCTACACCTTC
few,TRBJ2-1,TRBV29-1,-,CSADRGSSYNEQFF,TGCAGCGCTGACCGGGGGAGCTCCTACAATGAGCAGTTCTTC
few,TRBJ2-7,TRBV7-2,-,CASSLAHGQGAYEQYF,TGTGCCAGCAGCTTAGCGCACGGGCAGGGAGCCTACGAGCAGTACTTC
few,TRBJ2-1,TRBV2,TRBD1,CASSDPNGTVYNEQFF,TGTGCCAGCAGTGACCCGAACGGGACAGTTTACAATGAGCAGTTCTTC
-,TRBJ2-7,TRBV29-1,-,CSVEDRVRARDEQYF,TGCAGCGTTGAAGATAGGGTCAGAGCCCGAGACGAGCAGTACTTC